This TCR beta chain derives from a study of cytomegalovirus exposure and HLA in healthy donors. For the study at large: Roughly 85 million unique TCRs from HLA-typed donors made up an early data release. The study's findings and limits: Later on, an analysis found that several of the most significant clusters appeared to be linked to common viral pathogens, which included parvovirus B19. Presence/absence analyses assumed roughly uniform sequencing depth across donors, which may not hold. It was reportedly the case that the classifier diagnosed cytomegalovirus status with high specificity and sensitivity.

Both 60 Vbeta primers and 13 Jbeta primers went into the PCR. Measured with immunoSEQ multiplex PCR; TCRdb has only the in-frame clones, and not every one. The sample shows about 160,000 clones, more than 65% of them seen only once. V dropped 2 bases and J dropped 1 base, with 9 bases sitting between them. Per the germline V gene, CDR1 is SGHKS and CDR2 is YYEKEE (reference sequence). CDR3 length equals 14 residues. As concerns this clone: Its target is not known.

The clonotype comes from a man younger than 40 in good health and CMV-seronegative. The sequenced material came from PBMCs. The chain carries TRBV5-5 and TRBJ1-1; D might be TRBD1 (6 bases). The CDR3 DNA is TGTGCCAGCAGCTTTGGACAGCCGAACACTGAAGCTTTCTTT. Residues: CASSFGQPNTEAFF.